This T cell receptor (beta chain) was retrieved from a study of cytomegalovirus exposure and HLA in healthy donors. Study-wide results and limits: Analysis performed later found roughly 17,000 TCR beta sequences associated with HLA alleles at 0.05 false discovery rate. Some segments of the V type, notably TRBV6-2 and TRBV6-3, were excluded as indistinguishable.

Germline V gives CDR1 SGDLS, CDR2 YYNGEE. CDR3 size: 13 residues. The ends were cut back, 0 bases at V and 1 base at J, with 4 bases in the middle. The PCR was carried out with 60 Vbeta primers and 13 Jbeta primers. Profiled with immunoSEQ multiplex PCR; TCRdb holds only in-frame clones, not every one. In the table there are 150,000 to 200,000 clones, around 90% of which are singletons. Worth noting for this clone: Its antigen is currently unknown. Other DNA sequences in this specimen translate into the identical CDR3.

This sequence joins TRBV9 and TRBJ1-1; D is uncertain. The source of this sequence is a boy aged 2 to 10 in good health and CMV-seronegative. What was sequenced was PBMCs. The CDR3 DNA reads TGTGCCAGCAGCGTAGGGAGGAACACTGAAGCTTTCTTT. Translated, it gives CASSVGRNTEAFF.